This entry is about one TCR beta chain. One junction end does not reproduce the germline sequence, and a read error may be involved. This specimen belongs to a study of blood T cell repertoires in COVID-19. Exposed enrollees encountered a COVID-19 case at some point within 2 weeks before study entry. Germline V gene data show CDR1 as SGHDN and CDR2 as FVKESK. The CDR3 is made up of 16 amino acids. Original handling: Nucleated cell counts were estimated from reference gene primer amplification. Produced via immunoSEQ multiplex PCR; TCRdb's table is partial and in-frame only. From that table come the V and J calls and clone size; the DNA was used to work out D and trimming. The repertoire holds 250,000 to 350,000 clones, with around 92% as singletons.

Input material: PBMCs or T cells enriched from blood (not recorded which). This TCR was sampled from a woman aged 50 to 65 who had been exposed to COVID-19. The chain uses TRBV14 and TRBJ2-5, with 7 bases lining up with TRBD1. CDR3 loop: CANSQDLGRGWETQYF. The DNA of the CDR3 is TGTGCCAACAGCCAAGATCTCGGCAGGGGGTGGGAGACCCAGTACTTC.